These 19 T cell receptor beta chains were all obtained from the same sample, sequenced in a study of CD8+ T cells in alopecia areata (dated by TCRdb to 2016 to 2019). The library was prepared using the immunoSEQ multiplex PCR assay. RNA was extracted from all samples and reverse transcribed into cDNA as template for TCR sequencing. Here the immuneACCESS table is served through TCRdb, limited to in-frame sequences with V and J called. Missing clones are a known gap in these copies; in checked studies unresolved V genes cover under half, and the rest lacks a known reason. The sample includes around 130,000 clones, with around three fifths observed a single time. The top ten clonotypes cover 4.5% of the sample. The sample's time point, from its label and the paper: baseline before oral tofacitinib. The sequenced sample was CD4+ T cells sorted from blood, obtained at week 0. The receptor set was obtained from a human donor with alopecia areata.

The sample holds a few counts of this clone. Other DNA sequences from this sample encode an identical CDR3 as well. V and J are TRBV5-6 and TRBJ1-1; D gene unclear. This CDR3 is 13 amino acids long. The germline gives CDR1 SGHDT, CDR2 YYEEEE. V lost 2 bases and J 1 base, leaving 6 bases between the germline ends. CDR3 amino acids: CASSLARNTEAFF. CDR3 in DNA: TGTGCCAGCAGCTTAGCCAGGAACACTGAAGCTTTCTTT.

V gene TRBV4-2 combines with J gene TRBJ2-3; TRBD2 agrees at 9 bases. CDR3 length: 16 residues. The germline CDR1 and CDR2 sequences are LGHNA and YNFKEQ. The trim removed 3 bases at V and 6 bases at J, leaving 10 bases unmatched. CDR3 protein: CASSQPGGGAEDTQYF. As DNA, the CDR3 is TGTGCCAGCAGCCAGCCGGGCGGGGGGGCTGAGGATACGCAGTATTTT.

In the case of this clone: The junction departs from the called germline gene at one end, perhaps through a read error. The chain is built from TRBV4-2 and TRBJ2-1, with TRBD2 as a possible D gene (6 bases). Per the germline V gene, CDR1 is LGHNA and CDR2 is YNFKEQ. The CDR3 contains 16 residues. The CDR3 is CASSQRDLRGYDEQFF. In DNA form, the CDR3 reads TGTGCCAGCAGCCAACGGGACTTAAGGGGCTACGATGAGCAGTTCTTC.

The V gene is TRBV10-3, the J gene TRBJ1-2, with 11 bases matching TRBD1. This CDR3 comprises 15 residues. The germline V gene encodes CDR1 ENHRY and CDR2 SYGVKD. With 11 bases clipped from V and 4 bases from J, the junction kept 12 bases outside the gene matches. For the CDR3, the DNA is TGTGCCGCCCACTCCGGGACAGGGGGAGTCTATGGCTACACCTTC. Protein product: CAAHSGTGGVYGYTF.

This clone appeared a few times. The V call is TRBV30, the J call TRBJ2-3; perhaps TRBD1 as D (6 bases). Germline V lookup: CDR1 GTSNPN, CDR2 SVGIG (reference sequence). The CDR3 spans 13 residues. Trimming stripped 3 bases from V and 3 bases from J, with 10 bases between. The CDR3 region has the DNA TGTGCCTGGAGCACAGGGTCAACAGATACGCAGTATTTT. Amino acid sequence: CAWSTGSTDTQYF.

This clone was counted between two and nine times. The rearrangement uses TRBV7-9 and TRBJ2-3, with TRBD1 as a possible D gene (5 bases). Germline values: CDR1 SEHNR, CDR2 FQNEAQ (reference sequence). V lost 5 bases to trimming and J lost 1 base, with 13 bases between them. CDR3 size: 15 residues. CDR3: CASSAKGRGTDTQYF. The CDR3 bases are TGTGCCAGCAGCGCCAAAGGCAGGGGCACAGATACGCAGTATTTT.

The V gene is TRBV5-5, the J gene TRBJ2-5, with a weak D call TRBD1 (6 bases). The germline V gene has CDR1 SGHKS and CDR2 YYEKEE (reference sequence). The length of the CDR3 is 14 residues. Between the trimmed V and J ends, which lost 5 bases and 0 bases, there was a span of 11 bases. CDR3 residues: CASSSYRDQETQYF. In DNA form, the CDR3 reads TGTGCCAGCAGTTCCTACAGGGACCAAGAGACCCAGTACTTC.

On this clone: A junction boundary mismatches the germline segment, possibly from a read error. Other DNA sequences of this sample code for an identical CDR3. DNA of the CDR3: TGTGCCTGGAGTACAATTGACCTGAATACTGAAGCTTTCTTT. Its translation: CAWSTIDLNTEAFF. V gene TRBV30 combines with J gene TRBJ1-1; D remains ambiguous. The germline gives CDR1 GTSNPN, CDR2 SVGIG (reference sequence). The CDR3 has 14 amino acids.

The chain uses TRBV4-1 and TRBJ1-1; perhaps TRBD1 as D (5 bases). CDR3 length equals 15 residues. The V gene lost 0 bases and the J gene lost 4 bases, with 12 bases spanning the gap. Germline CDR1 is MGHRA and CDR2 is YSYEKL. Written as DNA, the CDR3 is TGCGCCAGCAGCCAAGAGGGGCAGGGTGGCACTGAAGCTTTCTTT. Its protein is CASSQEGQGGTEAFF.

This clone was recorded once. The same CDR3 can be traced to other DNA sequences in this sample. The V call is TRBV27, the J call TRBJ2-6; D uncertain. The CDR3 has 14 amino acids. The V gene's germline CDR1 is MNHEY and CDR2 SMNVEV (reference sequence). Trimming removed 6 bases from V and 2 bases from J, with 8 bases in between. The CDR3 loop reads CASSSSTGANVLTF. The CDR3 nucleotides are TGTGCCAGCAGCTCTTCCACTGGGGCCAACGTCCTGACTTTC.

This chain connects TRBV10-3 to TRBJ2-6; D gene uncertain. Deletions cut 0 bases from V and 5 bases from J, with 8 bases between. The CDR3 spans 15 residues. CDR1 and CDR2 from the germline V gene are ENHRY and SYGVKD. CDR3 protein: CAISESPLRANVLTF. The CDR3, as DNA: TGTGCCATCAGTGAGTCACCGCTCCGGGCCAACGTCCTGACTTTC.

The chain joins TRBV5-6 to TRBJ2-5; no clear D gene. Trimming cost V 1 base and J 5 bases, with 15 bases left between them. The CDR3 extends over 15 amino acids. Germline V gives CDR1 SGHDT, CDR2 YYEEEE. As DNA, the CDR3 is TGTGCCAGCAGCTTGAGACTCTCGGTCGGGGAGACCCAGTACTTC. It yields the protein CASSLRLSVGETQYF.

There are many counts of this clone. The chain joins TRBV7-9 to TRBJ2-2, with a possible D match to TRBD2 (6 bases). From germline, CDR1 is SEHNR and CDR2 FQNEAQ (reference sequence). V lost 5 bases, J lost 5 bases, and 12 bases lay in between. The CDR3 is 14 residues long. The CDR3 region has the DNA TGTGCCAGCAGCCCTGGAGGAGGGACCGGGGAGCTGTTTTTT. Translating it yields CASSPGGGTGELFF.

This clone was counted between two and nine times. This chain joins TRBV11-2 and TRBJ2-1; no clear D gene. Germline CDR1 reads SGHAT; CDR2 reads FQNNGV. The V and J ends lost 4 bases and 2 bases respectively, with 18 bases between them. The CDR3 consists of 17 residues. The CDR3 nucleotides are TGTGCCAGCAGCTCGCTCCCCGTCAGCGCGGCCTACAATGAGCAGTTCTTC. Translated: CASSSLPVSAAYNEQFF.

The CDR3 spells CASSQQRNYEQYF. In DNA form, the CDR3 reads TGTGCCAGCAGCCAGCAGCGGAACTACGAGCAGTACTTC. This chain joins TRBV7-2 and TRBJ2-7, with D possibly being TRBD2 (5 bases). The CDR3 is 13 amino acids. Germline CDR1 is SGHTA and CDR2 is FQGNSA. V was shortened by 5 bases and J by 3 bases, with 11 bases between the two germline ends.

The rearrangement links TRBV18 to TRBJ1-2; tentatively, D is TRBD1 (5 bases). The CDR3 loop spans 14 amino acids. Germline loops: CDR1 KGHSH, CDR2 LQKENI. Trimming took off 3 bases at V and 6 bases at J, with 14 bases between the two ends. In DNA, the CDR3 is TGTGCCAGCTCACCGGATCGGAGGGGCGATGGCTACACCTTC. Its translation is CASSPDRRGDGYTF.

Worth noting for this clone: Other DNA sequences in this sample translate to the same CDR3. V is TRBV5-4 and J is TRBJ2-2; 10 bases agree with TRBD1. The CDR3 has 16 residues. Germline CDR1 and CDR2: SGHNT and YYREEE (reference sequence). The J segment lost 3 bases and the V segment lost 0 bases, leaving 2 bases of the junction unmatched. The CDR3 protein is CASSLGQGADTGELFF. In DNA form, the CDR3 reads TGTGCCAGCAGCTTGGGACAGGGGGCGGACACCGGGGAGCTGTTTTTT. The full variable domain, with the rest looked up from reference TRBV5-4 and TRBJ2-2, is ETGVTQSPTHLIKTRGQQVTLRCSSQSGHNTVSWYQQALGQGPQFIFQYYREEENGRGNFPPRFSGLQFPNYSSELNVNALELDDSALYLCASSLGQGADTGELFFGEGSRLTVL.

For the CDR3, the DNA is TGTGCCAGCAGCCAAGTGGGGACGTACGAGCAGTACTTC. It yields the protein CASSQVGTYEQYF. This chain uses TRBV4-2 with TRBJ2-7; D assignment may be TRBD1 or TRBD2 (5 bases each). V was cut by 1 base and J by 4 bases, with 8 bases left in between. The germline gives CDR1 LGHNA, CDR2 YNFKEQ. The CDR3 totals 13 residues.

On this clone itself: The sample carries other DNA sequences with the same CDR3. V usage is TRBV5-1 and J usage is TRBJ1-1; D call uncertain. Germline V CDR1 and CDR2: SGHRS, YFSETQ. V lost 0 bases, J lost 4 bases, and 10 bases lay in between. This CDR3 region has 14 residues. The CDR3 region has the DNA TGCGCCAGCAGCTTGGTTGCCGGTGGCACTGAAGCTTTCTTT. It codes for CASSLVAGGTEAFF.